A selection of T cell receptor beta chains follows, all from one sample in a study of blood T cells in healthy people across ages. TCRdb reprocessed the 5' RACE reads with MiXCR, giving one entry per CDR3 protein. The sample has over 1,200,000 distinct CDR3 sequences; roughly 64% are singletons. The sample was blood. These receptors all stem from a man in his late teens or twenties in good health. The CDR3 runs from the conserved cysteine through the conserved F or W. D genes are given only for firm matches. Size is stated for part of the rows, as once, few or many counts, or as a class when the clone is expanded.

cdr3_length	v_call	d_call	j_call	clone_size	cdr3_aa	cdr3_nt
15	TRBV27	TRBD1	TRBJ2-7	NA	CASSLVGQVGYEQYF	TGTGCCAGCAGTTTGGTGGGACAGGTGGGCTACGAGCAGTACTTC
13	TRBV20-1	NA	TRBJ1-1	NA	CSASGQANTEAFF	TGCAGTGCTAGCGGCCAGGCAAACACTGAAGCTTTCTTT
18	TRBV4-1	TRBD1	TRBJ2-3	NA	CASSQNPGTGGGTDTQYF	TGCGCCAGCAGCCAGAATCCCGGGACAGGGGGCGGCACAGATACGCAGTATTTT
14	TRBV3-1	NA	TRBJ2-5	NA	CASSLGEQTLKQYF	TGTGCCAGCAGCCTCGGGGAACAAACTTTAAAGCAGTACTTC
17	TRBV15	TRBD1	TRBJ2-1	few	CATSRLPGQGKNNEQFF	TGTGCCACCAGCAGGCTCCCGGGACAGGGGAAGAACAATGAGCAGTTCTTC
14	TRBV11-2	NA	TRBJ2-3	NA	CASSLAAGWGTQYF	TGTGCCAGCAGCTTAGCGGCAGGTTGGGGTACGCAGTATTTT
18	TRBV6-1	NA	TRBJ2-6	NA	CASSEYRSVGSGANVLTF	TGTGCCAGCAGTGAATATCGTTCTGTGGGCTCTGGGGCCAACGTCCTGACTTTC
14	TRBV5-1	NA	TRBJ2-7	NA	CASSFTDTTYEQYF	TGCGCCAGCAGCTTTACGGACACCACCTACGAGCAGTACTTC
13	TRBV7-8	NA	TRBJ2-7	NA	CASSSDWGNEQYF	TGTGCCAGCAGCTCGGACTGGGGCAATGAGCAGTACTTC
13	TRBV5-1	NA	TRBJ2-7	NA	CASSPRTRYEQYF	TGCGCCAGCAGCCCAAGGACGCGCTACGAGCAGTACTTC
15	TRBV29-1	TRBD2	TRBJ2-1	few	CSVEDGLAGFNEQFF	TGCAGCGTTGAAGATGGCCTAGCGGGGTTTAATGAGCAGTTCTTC
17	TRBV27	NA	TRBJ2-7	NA	CASSLSPVSAETHKQYF	TGTGCCAGCAGTTTAAGCCCCGTTTCAGCGGAAACCCACAAGCAGTACTTC